These 4 T cell receptor beta chains came from one sample sequenced in a study of blood T cell repertoires in COVID-19. Produced via immunoSEQ multiplex PCR; TCRdb's table is partial and in-frame only. The sample contains 120,000 or so clones, 79% of which appear only once. The sequencing sample was made of peripheral blood. The receptor set was obtained from a man in his forties or fifties with active or convalescent COVID-19.

CDR3 DNA sequence: TGCGCCAGCAGTGATTTGGCGGGAGGGGCGCAGTATTTT. As protein: CASSDLAGGAQYF. The chain carries TRBV10-1 and TRBJ2-3, with 9 bases identical to TRBD2. CDR3 length: 13 amino acids. J was trimmed by 10 bases and V by 3 bases; bases with no gene match: 5. Per the germline V gene, CDR1 is WNHNN and CDR2 is SYGVQD (reference sequence).

This clone occurred a few times. V and J are TRBV7-9 and TRBJ2-2; weak D call: TRBD1 (5 bases). V was pared by 5 bases and J by 7 bases, with 23 bases between. CDR3 length: 17 residues. The germline V gene has CDR1 SEHNR and CDR2 FQNEAQ (reference sequence). The DNA for the CDR3 is TGTGCCAGCAGCCCTTCCCCCGGCGAAGGGGTCGGCGGGGAGCTGTTTTTT. Translating it yields CASSPSPGEGVGGELFF.

The gene calls are TRBV5-1 and TRBJ1-2; the match to TRBD1 covers 9 bases. Germline V lookup: CDR1 SGHRS, CDR2 YFSETQ. The CDR3 covers 13 residues. Losses at the gene ends were 0 bases for V and 7 bases for J; bases not matched to a gene: 1. The chain's CDR3 is CASSLDRGLGYTF. The CDR3 nucleotides are TGCGCCAGCAGCTTGGACAGGGGGCTTGGCTACACCTTC.

This clone was seen a few times. The chain carries TRBV28 and TRBJ2-7, with 10 nucleotides matching TRBD1. CDR1 and CDR2 (germline): MDHEN, SYDVKM. This CDR3 has 15 residues. Germline trimming cut 6 bases from V and 2 bases from J; bases unmatched to any gene: 7. The CDR3 protein is CASSPLGQGAYEQYF. The CDR3 nucleotides are TGTGCCAGCAGCCCCTTAGGACAGGGGGCCTACGAGCAGTACTTC. Looking up the rest from reference TRBV28 and TRBJ2-7 gives the full variable domain: DVKVTQSSRYLVKRTGEKVFLECVQDMDHENMFWYRQDPGLGLRLIYFSYDVKMKEKGDIPEGYSVSREKKERFSLILESASTNQTSMYLCASSPLGQGAYEQYFGPGTRLTVT.